This TCR beta chain was documented in a study of OX40 agonist ivuxolimab in advanced cancers. About the study as a whole: Ivuxolimab was an agonistic, fully human IgG2 monoclonal antibody directed against OX40 (CD134), a costimulatory receptor. Intravenous ivuxolimab was administered to patients every 2 weeks at six dose levels: 0.01, 0.1, 0.3, 1.5, 3 and 10 mg/kg. Of the 50 to 55 patients in dose escalation, some 20 had hepatocellular carcinoma, about 15 had melanoma, 9 had renal cell carcinoma and 9 had head and neck cancer. A male proportion of about 79% and a mean age of roughly 55 years, ranging from 23 to 79, were recorded for the dose-escalation cohort. Patients were allowed to have had prior anti-PD-1, anti-PD-L1 or anti-CTLA-4 therapy, and less than 45% of the dose-escalation patients had previously received checkpoint inhibitors. Partial responses occurred in three dose-escalation patients: two with cutaneous melanoma and one with hepatocellular carcinoma. The point of sequencing TCRbeta in the periphery was to test whether ivuxolimab changed TCR sequence diversity and drove clonal T-cell expansion. The paper covers the monotherapy dose-escalation part of the phase I ivuxolimab trial, which included N of about 50 patients.

Study-level results and caveats: Low levels of normalized T-cell clonal expansion were also shown by some nonresponding patients. At doses of 0.1 to 3.0 mg/kg, clonal expansion of both CD4+ and CD8+ blood T cells was observed from baseline to week 6. The antigen specificity of the peripheral T cells that underwent clonal expansion was not determined. In the 0.1-3.0 mg/kg groups, partial responders had among the lowest normalized peripheral clonal expansion, particularly in CD8+ T cells. After ivuxolimab, more expanded clones were found on average in CD8+ T cells than in CD4+ T cells.

Between the V and J ends, shortened by 0 bases and 9 bases respectively, the junction contains 12 bases. From a lookup of the germline V gene (reference sequence), CDR1 and CDR2 are MNHNY and SVGAGI. The CDR3 spans 13 residues, from the cysteine through the phenylalanine. Only the CDR3 portion is preserved as DNA: 39 bases, with reading frame beginning at the first base. Details on this clone: No antigen is known for it. Qualities for individual bases were not recorded, and no much larger clone is one base off.

To sequence the TCRbeta CDR3 region, genomic DNA was isolated from the sorted cells. TCRbeta CDR3 regions were sequenced using the immunoSEQ Assay. TCRdb re-hosts the immuneACCESS table, in-frame sequences only. Its copies lack some clones; in the studies checked, an unresolved V gene accounts for under half of them, and the cause for the rest is not known. The sample includes 70,000 to 95,000 clones, with 90% to 95% observed a single time. The ten largest clones represent 0.95% to 1.2% of the sample. The trial excluded patients who had a history of autoimmune disease or were on systemic immunosuppression. In every dose cohort, peripheral blood was drawn for TCR sequencing at baseline, cycle 4 day 1, and cycle 7 day 1. The samples were taken from a phase I, first-in-human, multicenter, open-label dose-escalation trial of ivuxolimab. Adults with locally advanced or metastatic head and neck squamous cell, hepatocellular, melanoma or renal cell carcinoma were enrolled in the trial. Before TCR sequencing, CD4+ T cells and CD8+ T cells were sorted from peripheral blood as separate populations.

This sample comprised CD4+ or CD8+ T cells sorted from blood, obtained in a trial of the OX40 agonist ivuxolimab. The V and J genes are TRBV6-6 and TRBJ2-7, with an unclear D gene assignment. This receptor was taken from an adult with an advanced solid tumor such as melanoma, head and neck, liver or kidney cancer. The CDR3 region reads CASSYSTTGRQYF. The sequenced DNA is TGTGCCAGCAGTTACTCGACGACTGGACGGCAGTACTTC.